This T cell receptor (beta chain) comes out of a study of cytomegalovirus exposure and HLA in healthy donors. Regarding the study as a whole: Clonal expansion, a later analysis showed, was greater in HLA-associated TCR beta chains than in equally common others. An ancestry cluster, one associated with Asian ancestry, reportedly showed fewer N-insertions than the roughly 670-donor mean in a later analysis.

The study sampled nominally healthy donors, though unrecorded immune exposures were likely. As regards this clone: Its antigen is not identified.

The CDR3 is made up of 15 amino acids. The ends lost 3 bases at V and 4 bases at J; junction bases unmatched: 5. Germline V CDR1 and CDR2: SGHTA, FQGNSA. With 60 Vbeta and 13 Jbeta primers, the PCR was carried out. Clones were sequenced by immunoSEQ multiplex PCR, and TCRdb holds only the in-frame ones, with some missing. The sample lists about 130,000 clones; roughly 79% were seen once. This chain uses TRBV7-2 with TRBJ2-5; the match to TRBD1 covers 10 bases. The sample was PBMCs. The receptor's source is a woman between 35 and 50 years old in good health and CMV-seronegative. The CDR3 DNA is TGTGCCAGCAGCTTGGGGACAGGGGACGGAGAGACCCAGTACTTC. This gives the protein CASSLGTGDGETQYF.